Here is one T cell receptor beta chain with its context. Its antigen remains unknown. The data stem from a study of cytomegalovirus exposure and HLA in healthy donors. The primer mix had 60 Vbeta and 13 Jbeta primers. Measured with immunoSEQ multiplex PCR; TCRdb has only the in-frame clones, and not every one. This table has 100,000 to 150,000 clones, roughly four fifths appearing once. Study-wide findings and caveats: Under in vitro conditions, three CMV-associated chains were confirmed as specific for CMV antigens. According to a later analysis, most TCR beta chains associated with CMV appeared HLA-restricted. Some TCR beta chains (roughly 160 of them) were listed as cytomegalovirus-associated.

Source material: PBMCs. The TCR originated in a man aged 18 to 30 in good health and CMV-seronegative.

The CDR3 region is CATSRGTAYGYTF. The DNA of the CDR3 is TGTGCCACCAGCAGGGGGACAGCCTATGGCTACACCTTC. The chain is built from TRBV15 and TRBJ1-2, with TRBD1 matching over 7 bases. The CDR3 is made up of 13 amino acids. Unmatched junction bases numbered 2, after V lost 3 bases and J lost 4 bases. Germline V gene data show CDR1 as LNHNV and CDR2 as YYDKDF (reference sequence).